These 14 T cell receptor beta chains share one sample of origin, sequenced in a study of blood T cell repertoires in COVID-19. The method was immunoSEQ multiplex PCR; TCRdb's version includes in-frame clones alone and lacks a portion of them. The top ten hold around 8% of the sample, which has about 220,000 clones, roughly four fifths seen once. The sequenced material came from peripheral blood. These receptors all come from a woman of 80 years or more with COVID-19, enrolled during active disease.

The chain recombines TRBV18 with TRBJ1-4; 11 bases are shared with TRBD1. This CDR3 is built from 16 residues. Looked up from germline, CDR1 is KGHSH and CDR2 is LQKENI. V was pared by 5 bases and J by 2 bases, with 4 bases of the junction left unmatched. CDR3 sequence: CASSSGQGGTNEKLFF. CDR3 DNA sequence: TGTGCCAGCTCATCGGGACAGGGGGGCACTAATGAAAAACTGTTTTTT.

The chain is built from TRBV5-1 and TRBJ2-5; 8 nucleotides agree with TRBD2. Germline V lookup: CDR1 SGHRS, CDR2 YFSETQ. Germline trimming cut 0 bases from V and 4 bases from J; bases unmatched to any gene: 8. The CDR3 is 16 amino acids. For the CDR3, the DNA is TGCGCCAGCAGCTTGGATCCAGCGGGGGTAGGAGAGACCCAGTACTTC. Its protein is CASSLDPAGVGETQYF.

The chain carries TRBV6-6 and TRBJ2-3; D is unclear. The CDR3 runs 13 residues. Germline assignment: CDR1 MNHNY and CDR2 SVGAGI (reference sequence). Trimming left V 2 bases short and J 14 bases short, with 17 bases between. The CDR3 here is CASSYGLRDSWYF. The CDR3 coding sequence is TGTGCCAGCAGTTACGGTCTGAGAGACTCATGGTATTTT.

The gene calls are TRBV9 and TRBJ2-2; 11 positions agree with TRBD2. The CDR3 consists of 16 residues. Germline V gene data show CDR1 as SGDLS and CDR2 as YYNGEE. Trimming took 2 bases from V and 6 from J; bases not matched to a gene: 6. The CDR3 is CASSVNPGLAAGELFF. CDR3 coding DNA: TGTGCCAGCAGCGTTAATCCGGGACTAGCGGCCGGGGAGCTGTTTTTT.

Of note for this clone: Compared with germline, one end of the junction differs, possibly owing to a read error. The rearrangement uses TRBV2 and TRBJ1-4, with D maybe TRBD1 (6 bases). The CDR3 is 12 amino acids. The germline V gene has CDR1 SNHLY and CDR2 FYNNEI. The CDR3 is CASLQGLGKTVF. Written as DNA, the CDR3 is TGTGCCAGCCTACAGGGTCTAGGAAAAACTGTTTTT. Full variable domain (rest looked up from reference TRBV2 and TRBJ1-4): EPEVTQTPSHQVTQMGQEVILRCVPISNHLYFYWYRQILGQKVEFLVSFYNNEISEKSEIFDDQFSVERPDGSNFTLKIRSTKLEDSAMYFCASLQGLGKTVFGSGTQLSVL.

Only a few counts were recorded for this clone. The chain combines TRBV6-1 with TRBJ1-1; maybe TRBD1 (5 bases). Germline V gene lookup returns CDR1 MNHNS and CDR2 SASEGT. V was clipped by 3 bases and J by 4 bases, with 6 bases between them. This CDR3 has 12 residues. CDR3: CASSDRVTEAFF. The CDR3 DNA reads as TGTGCCAGCAGTGACAGGGTCACTGAAGCTTTCTTT.

The chain uses TRBV7-9 and TRBJ2-1, with TRBD2 identical over 7 bases. V shed 5 bases, J shed 5 bases, and the junction held 9 bases outside the gene matches. Germline CDR1 and CDR2: SEHNR and FQNEAQ (reference sequence). The length of the CDR3 is 15 residues. The CDR3, as DNA: TGTGCCAGCAGCAGGGCGTCTAGCGGCCACAATGAGCAGTTCTTC. Its translation: CASSRASSGHNEQFF. Variable domain in full (rest from reference TRBV7-9 and TRBJ2-1): DTGVSQNPRHKITKRGQNVTFRCDPISEHNRLYWYRQTLGQGPEFLTYFQNEAQLEKSRLLSDRFSAERPKGSFSTLEIQRTEQGDSAMYLCASSRASSGHNEQFFGPGTRLTVL.

The chain couples TRBV12-3 or TRBV12-4 to TRBJ1-2; 7 bases fit TRBD1. The V segment lost 5 bases and the J segment 4 bases; nucleotides outside the gene matches: 4. The CDR3 loop spans 13 amino acids. This chain's CDR3 is CASSIGTAYGYTF. The CDR3 DNA reads as TGTGCCAGCAGTATCGGGACAGCCTATGGCTACACCTTC.

The chain couples TRBV12-3 or TRBV12-4 to TRBJ1-2; TRBD1 aligns across 9 bases. V dropped 6 bases and J dropped 8; count of bases not matched to a gene: 4. This CDR3 has 12 residues. CDR3 sequence: CASRQGADGYTF. CDR3 bases: TGTGCCAGCAGACAGGGGGCCGACGGCTACACCTTC.

The rearrangement uses TRBV2 and TRBJ2-3, with 7 positions matching TRBD2. This CDR3 spans 16 amino acids. Germline CDR1 reads SNHLY; CDR2 reads FYNNEI. The V segment lost 7 bases and the J segment 2 bases; nucleotides outside the gene matches: 12. Written as DNA, the CDR3 is TGTGCCAGCATCCGATCGGGGGGACCCCACACAGATACGCAGTATTTT. Translating it yields CASIRSGGPHTDTQYF.

This clone occurred once. The V and J genes are TRBV2 and TRBJ1-1; a weak D match, TRBD1 (5 bases). Trimming shortened V by 4 bases and J by 7 bases, and 7 bases separated the two germline ends. This CDR3 contains 11 residues. Germline V gene data show CDR1 as SNHLY and CDR2 as FYNNEI. In DNA form, the CDR3 reads TGTGCCAGCAGTGTGACAGATGAAGCTTTCTTT. It is translated as CASSVTDEAFF.

The V and J genes are TRBV28 and TRBJ1-6, with D perhaps matching TRBD1 (5 bases). Germline CDR1 MDHEN, CDR2 SYDVKM. This CDR3 region has 16 residues. V lost 2 bases to trimming and J lost 10 bases, with 18 bases between them. The CDR3 coding sequence is TGTGCCAGCAGTTTAAGTGGACACAACCTGGACTCACCCCTCCACTTT. Its translation: CASSLSGHNLDSPLHF.

CDR3: CASSTGTSASYEQYF. The CDR3 region has the DNA TGTGCCAGCAGTACCGGGACTAGCGCCTCCTACGAGCAGTACTTC. The chain employs TRBV28 and TRBJ2-7, with 10 bases aligning to TRBD2. Germline CDR1 reads MDHEN; CDR2 reads SYDVKM. Losses at the gene ends were 5 bases for V and 0 bases for J; bases not matched to a gene: 4. The CDR3 extends over 15 amino acids.

J is TRBJ2-6 and V is TRBV7-9, with D perhaps TRBD1 (5 bases). Per germline, CDR1 SEHNR and CDR2 FQNEAQ (reference sequence). V dropped 8 bases and J dropped 3 bases, with 14 bases sitting between them. The CDR3 extends over 15 amino acids. The CDR3 DNA sequence: TGTGCCAGCGGAACAGGTGGGCGTGGGGCCAACGTCCTGACTTTC. As protein: CASGTGGRGANVLTF. The variable domain in full, with the rest retrieved from reference TRBV7-9 and TRBJ2-6, is DTGVSQNPRHKITKRGQNVTFRCDPISEHNRLYWYRQTLGQGPEFLTYFQNEAQLEKSRLLSDRFSAERPKGSFSTLEIQRTEQGDSAMYLCASGTGGRGANVLTFGAGSRLTVL.